A selection of T cell receptor beta chains follows, all from one sample in a study of blood T cells in healthy people across ages. In TCRdb, the 5' RACE reads were re-called with MiXCR into one record per CDR3 protein. The sample comprises some 1,500,000 distinct CDR3 sequences, less than 45% of which are singletons, and around 4% rests with the top ten. Sequencing was performed on blood. These TCRs come from a woman aged 18-29 years in good health. CDR3s leave out the opening cysteine and the closing phenylalanine or tryptophan. Each record gives: CDR3 protein, V gene, J gene, CDR3 length.

CDR3: ASSLKSGGGNNEQF; V: TRBV7-3; J: TRBJ2-1; length: 14
CDR3: SASPDQAQY; V: TRBV20-1; J: TRBJ2-3; length: 9
CDR3: SASGPRGYGYT; V: TRBV20-1; J: TRBJ1-2; length: 11
CDR3: ASSQGWDSNYEQY; V: TRBV4-1; J: TRBJ2-7; length: 13
CDR3: SVAGDRELNYGYT; V: TRBV29-1; J: TRBJ1-2; length: 13
CDR3: SARDRTETYNEQF; V: TRBV20-1; J: TRBJ2-1; length: 13
CDR3: ASSGVAGLWETQY; V: TRBV2; J: NA; length: 13
CDR3: ASSQEGLGNQPQH; V: TRBV3-1; J: TRBJ1-5; length: 13
CDR3: ASKDRFYEQY; V: TRBV25-1; J: TRBJ2-7; length: 10
CDR3: ASNDGTNTGELF; V: TRBV6-4; J: TRBJ2-2; length: 12
CDR3: ASSFSGGKSGANVLT; V: TRBV27; J: TRBJ2-6; length: 15
CDR3: ASSPSGWGEKLF; V: TRBV7-9; J: TRBJ1-4; length: 12
CDR3: ASSSLPRGGTDTQY; V: TRBV7-2; J: TRBJ2-3; length: 14
CDR3: ASSLWAVDEQF; V: TRBV11-2; J: TRBJ2-1; length: 11
CDR3: ASKITESSYNEQF; V: TRBV13; J: TRBJ2-1; length: 13
CDR3: SANPTSGFEQF; V: TRBV20-1; J: TRBJ2-1; length: 11
CDR3: ASSSIDRGSGANVLT; V: TRBV6-6; J: TRBJ2-6; length: 15